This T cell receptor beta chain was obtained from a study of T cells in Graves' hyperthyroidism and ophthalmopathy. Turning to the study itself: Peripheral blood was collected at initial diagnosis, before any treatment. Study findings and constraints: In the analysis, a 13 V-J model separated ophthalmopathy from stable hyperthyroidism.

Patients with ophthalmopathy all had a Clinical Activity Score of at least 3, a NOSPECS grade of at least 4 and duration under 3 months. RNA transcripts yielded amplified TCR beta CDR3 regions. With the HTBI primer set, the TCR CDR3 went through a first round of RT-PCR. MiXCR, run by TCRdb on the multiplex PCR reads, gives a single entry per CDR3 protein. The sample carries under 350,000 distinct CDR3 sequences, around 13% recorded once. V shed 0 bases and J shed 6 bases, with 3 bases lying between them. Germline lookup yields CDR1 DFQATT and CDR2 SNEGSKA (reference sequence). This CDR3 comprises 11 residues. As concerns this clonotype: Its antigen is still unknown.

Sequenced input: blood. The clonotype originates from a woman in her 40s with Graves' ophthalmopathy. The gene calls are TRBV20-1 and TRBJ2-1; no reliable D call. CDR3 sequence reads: CSARDLNEQFF. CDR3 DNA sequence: TGCAGTGCTAGAGATCTCAATGAGCAGTTCTTC.